This TCR beta chain came from a study of T cells in localized non-small cell lung cancer. Concerning this clone: Its target is not known.

The CDR3 contains 12 residues. Looked up from germline, CDR1 is ENHRY and CDR2 is SYGVKD. The ends were cut back, 4 bases at V and 4 bases at J, with 7 bases in the middle. Overall study findings and caveats: Without multi-region sequencing, intratumor heterogeneity could not be excluded. Median detection of top 100 tumor clones in adjacent lung was 57 clones.

This table comes from immunoSEQ multiplex PCR, and its TCRdb copy is limited to in-frame clones, with some not included. The sample contains 35,000 or so clones, around 90% of which appear only once. The source of this sequence is a woman aged 35-75 years with stage I lung adenocarcinoma. The specimen was peripheral blood, collected before any cancer treatment. The chain is built from TRBV10-3 and TRBJ1-2; D gene uncertain. CDR3 sequence reads: CAISGSLYGYTF. CDR3 coding DNA: TGTGCCATCAGTGGGAGCCTCTATGGCTACACCTTC.